This TCR beta chain was recorded in a study of CD8+CD57+ T cells in acquired aplastic anemia. Study-wide background: Sorted CD4+ and CD8+ cells gave an average of roughly 3.3 ug of DNA. Whole-study results and caveats: Patients and controls shared nearly 30 CD8+ CDR3 sequences, which appeared highly expressed in patients and within their immunodominant clones.

A word on this clonotype: The antigen is not known.

Trimming removed 7 bases at V and 4 bases at J, with 17 bases between. The CDR3 has 15 residues. Germline CDR1 and CDR2: SGHVS and FNYEAQ. The template used for profiling TCR beta VDJ and CDR3 was genomic DNA. One entry per CDR3 protein, called by TCRdb with MiXCR from the reads. The table has 200,000 or so distinct CDR3 sequences, 64% seen once. This sequence originates from a human donor with severe aplastic anemia or a healthy control (not recorded which). This chain joins TRBV7-6 and TRBJ2-1; D might be TRBD1 (5 bases). The sample was sorted CD4+, CD8+, or CD8+CD57+ T cells (not recorded which) from PBMCs. CDR3 sequence (DNA): TGTGCCAGCACCAAGACATACGACAGATACAATGAGCAGTTCTTC. It is translated as CASTKTYDRYNEQFF.